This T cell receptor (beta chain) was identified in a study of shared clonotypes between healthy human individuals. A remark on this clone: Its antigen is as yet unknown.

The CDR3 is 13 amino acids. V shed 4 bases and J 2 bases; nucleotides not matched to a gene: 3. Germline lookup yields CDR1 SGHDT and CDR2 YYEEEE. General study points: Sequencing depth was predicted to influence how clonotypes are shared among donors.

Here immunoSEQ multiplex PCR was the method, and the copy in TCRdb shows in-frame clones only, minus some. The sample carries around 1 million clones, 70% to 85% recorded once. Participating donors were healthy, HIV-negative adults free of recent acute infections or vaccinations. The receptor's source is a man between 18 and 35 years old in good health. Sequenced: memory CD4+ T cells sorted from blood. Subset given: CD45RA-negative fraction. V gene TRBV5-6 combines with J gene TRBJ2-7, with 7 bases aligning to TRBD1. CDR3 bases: TGTGCCAGCAGCCCGGGACAGACCTACGAGCAGTACTTC. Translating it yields CASSPGQTYEQYF.